This TCR beta chain was retrieved from a study of shared clonotypes between healthy human individuals. Study at large: Three plates were used per donor for CD4 naive, three for CD4 memory, two for CD8 naive and one for CD8 memory.

With regard to this clone: The antigen remains undetermined.

The naive CD8 subset, CD45RO-negative cells positively selected for CCR7, excluded terminally differentiated effector memory CD45RA+ cells. Here immunoSEQ multiplex PCR was the method, and the copy in TCRdb shows in-frame clones only, minus some. The sample holds millions of clones, approximately 94% seen once. Study-level results: The rarefaction results pointed to incomplete sorted-subset sequencing despite large depth. Read depth was anticipated to influence clonotype sharing among donors. Generation of non-shared clonotypes was less probable than generation of clonotypes shared by all four donors.

The material sequenced was naive CD8+ T cells from PBMCs. This sequence originates from a man aged 18 to 29 in good health. Some clones in this sample may be carry-over from other donors' samples.

The CDR3 DNA sequence: TGTGCTAGTGGTTTGGACTTAGGAAACGAGCAGTACTTC. Encoded protein: CASGLDLGNEQYF. J is TRBJ2-7 and V is TRBV12-5; D is ambiguous. V lost 1 base, J lost 5 bases, and 9 bases lay in between. The CDR3 contains 13 residues. Germline loops: CDR1 LGHNT, CDR2 FRNRAP.